This TCR beta chain appears in the sequencing data of a study of blood T cell repertoires in COVID-19. About this clone: At one end the junction does not follow the germline gene, possibly because of a read error.

Sequencing used immunoSEQ multiplex PCR; TCRdb keeps in-frame clones, though not all of them. The sample records 90,000 to 140,000 clones, 65% to 90% being singletons. CDR1 SNHLY and CDR2 FYNNEI come from the germline V gene. This CDR3 comprises 15 residues. The chain combines TRBV2 with TRBJ2-3, with D tentatively TRBD2 (5 bases). The sequenced sample was peripheral blood. The sequence was collected from a man aged 50-59 years with acute or convalescent COVID-19. CDR3 in amino acids: CASSDEGIPTHTQYF. Written as DNA, the CDR3 is TGTGCCAGCAGTGACGAGGGCATCCCCACACATACGCAGTATTTT.